This T cell receptor (beta chain) was sequenced for a study of naive and memory T cell subsets. Regarding the study as a whole: A few larger clonotypes appeared in naive repertoires, especially CD8, possibly memory cells re-expressing CD45RA.

An equimolar mix of two oligonucleotides served as the beta constant-region primer for TRBC1 and TRBC2. Four rounds of PCR amplified the ligated cDNA using nested alpha and beta constant-region primers plus SP2. Each CDR3 protein gets one entry after TCRdb re-called the UMI-ligation and nested PCR reads with MiXCR. The sample holds about 150,000 distinct CDR3 sequences, over 20% seen once. As for this clonotype: The antigen remains undetermined.

Germline CDR1 and CDR2: SGHAT and FQNNGV. The length of the CDR3 is 17 residues. Trimming pared 5 bases from V and 8 bases from J, leaving 27 bases between. The sequence was collected from a human donor in good health. The chain carries TRBV11-2 and TRBJ1-2; perhaps TRBD1 as D (6 bases). Sequences were obtained from naive CD4+ T cells from blood. The CDR3 sequence: CASSQIHPGTGAKGYTF. CDR3 bases: TGTGCCAGCAGCCAAATTCACCCCGGGACGGGGGCGAAAGGCTACACCTTC.